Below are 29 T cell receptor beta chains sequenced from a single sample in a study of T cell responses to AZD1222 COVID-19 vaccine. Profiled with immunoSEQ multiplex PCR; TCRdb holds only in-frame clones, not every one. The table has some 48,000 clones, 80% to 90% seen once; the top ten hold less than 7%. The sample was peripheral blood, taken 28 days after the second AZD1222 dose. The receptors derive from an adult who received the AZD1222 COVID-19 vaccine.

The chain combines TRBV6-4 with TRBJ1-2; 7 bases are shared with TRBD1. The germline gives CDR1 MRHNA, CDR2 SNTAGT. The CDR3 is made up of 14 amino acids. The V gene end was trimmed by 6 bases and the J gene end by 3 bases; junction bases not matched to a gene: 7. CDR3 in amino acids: CASSPDRADYGYTF. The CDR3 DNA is TGTGCCAGCAGCCCCGACAGGGCGGACTATGGCTACACCTTC.

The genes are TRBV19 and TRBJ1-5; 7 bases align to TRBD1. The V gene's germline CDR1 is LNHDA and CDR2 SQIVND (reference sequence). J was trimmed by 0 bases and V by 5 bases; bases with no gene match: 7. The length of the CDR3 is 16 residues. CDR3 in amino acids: CASSSGGRDSNQPQHF. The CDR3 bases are TGTGCCAGTAGTTCAGGGGGGCGAGATAGCAATCAGCCCCAGCATTTT. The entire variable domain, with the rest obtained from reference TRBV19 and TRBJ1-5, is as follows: DGGITQSPKYLFRKEGQNVTLSCEQNLNHDAMYWYRQDPGQGLRLIYYSQIVNDFQKGDIAEGYSVSREKKESFPLTVTSAQKNPTAFYLCASSSGGRDSNQPQHFGDGTRLSIL.

CDR3 residues: CASSLPQDSPYGYTF. The CDR3, as DNA: TGTGCCAGCAGCCTGCCTCAGGACAGCCCCTATGGCTACACCTTC. The rearrangement joins TRBV28 to TRBJ1-2, with D perhaps matching TRBD1 (6 bases). Germline CDR1 MDHEN, CDR2 SYDVKM. Trimming took off 6 bases at V and 4 bases at J, with 18 bases between the two ends. The CDR3 extends over 15 amino acids.

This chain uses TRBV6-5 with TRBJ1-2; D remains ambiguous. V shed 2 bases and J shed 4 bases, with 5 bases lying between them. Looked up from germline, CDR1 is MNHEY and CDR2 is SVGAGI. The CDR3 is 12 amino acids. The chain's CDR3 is CASSYRSYGYTF. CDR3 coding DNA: TGTGCCAGCAGTTACAGGAGCTATGGCTACACCTTC.

CDR3 amino acids: CASSERGQYNQPQHF. In DNA, the CDR3 is TGTGCCAGCAGTGAAAGGGGACAGTACAATCAGCCCCAGCATTTT. The rearrangement links TRBV2 to TRBJ1-5; 7 bases align to TRBD1. Per germline, CDR1 SNHLY and CDR2 FYNNEI. The length of the CDR3 is 15 residues. J was trimmed by 3 bases and V by 2 bases; bases with no gene match: 4.

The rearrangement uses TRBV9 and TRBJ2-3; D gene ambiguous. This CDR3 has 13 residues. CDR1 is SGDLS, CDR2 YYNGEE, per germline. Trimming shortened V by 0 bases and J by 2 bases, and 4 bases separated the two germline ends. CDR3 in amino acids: CASSVAPTDTQYF. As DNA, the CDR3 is TGTGCCAGCAGCGTAGCTCCCACAGATACGCAGTATTTT.

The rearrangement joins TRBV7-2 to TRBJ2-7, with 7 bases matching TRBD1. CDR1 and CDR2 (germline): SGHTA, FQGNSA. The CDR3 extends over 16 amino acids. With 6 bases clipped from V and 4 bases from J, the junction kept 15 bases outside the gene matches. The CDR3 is CASSSFPTGTAYEQYF. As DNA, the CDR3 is TGTGCCAGCAGTTCTTTCCCGACCGGGACAGCTTACGAGCAGTACTTC.

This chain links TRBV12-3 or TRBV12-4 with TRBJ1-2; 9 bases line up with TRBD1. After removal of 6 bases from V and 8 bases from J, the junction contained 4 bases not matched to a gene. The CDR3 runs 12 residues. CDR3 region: CASRLGQGGYTF. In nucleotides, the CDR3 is TGTGCCAGCAGACTCGGACAGGGGGGCTACACCTTC.

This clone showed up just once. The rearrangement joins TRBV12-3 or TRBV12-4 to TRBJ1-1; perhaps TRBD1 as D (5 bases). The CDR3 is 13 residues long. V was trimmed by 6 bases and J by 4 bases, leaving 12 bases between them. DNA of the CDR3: TGTGCCAGCAGCCAGATCGGGGGCACTGAAGCTTTCTTT. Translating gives CASSQIGGTEAFF.

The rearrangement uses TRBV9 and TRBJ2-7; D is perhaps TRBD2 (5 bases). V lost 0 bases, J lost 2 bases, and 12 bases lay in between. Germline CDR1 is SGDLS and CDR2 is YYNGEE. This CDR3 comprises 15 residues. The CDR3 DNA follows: TGTGCCAGCAGCGTAGAGGTAGCGCTCCCCTACGAGCAGTACTTC. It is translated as CASSVEVALPYEQYF.

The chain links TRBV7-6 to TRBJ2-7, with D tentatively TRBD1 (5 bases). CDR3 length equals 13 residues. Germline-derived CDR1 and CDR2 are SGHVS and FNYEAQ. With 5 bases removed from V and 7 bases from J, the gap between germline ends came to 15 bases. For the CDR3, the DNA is TGTGCCAGCAGCCACCCAGGGATAGGGGAGCAGTACTTC. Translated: CASSHPGIGEQYF. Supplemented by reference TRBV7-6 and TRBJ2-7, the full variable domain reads GAGVSQSPRYKVTKRGQDVALRCDPISGHVSLYWYRQALGQGPEFLTYFNYEAQQDKSGLPNDRFSAERPEGSISTLTIQRTEQRDSAMYRCASSHPGIGEQYFGPGTRLTVT.

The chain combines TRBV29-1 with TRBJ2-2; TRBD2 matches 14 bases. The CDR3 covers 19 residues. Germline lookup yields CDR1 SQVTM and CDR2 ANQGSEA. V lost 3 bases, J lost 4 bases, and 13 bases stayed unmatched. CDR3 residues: CSVESAGTSGSRGTGELFF. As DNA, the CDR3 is TGCAGCGTTGAGAGCGCCGGGACTAGCGGGAGTCGAGGCACCGGGGAGCTGTTTTTT.

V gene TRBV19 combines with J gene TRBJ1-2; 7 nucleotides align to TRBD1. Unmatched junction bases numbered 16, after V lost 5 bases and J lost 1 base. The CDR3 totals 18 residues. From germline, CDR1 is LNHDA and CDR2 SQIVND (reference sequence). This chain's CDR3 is CASSVGTAYNTDNYGYTF. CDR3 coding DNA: TGTGCCAGTAGTGTGGGGACAGCCTACAATACAGATAACTATGGCTACACCTTC.

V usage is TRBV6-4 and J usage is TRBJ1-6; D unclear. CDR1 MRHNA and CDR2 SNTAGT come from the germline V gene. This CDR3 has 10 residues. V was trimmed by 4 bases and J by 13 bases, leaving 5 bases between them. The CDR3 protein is CASSGVPLHF. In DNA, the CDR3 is TGTGCCAGCAGTGGGGTTCCCCTCCACTTT.

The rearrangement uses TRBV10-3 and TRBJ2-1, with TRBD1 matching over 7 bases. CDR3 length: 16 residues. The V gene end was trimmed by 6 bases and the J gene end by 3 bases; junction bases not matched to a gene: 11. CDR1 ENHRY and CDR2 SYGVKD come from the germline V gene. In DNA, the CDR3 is TGTGCCATCAGCCCACAGGACAGGCCCCTCTACAATGAGCAGTTCTTC. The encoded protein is CAISPQDRPLYNEQFF.

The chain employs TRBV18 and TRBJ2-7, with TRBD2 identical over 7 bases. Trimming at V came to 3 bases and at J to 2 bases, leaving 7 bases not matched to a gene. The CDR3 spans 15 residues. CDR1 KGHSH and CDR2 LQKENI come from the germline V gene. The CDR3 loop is CASSPPVAGPYEQYF. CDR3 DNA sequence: TGTGCCAGCTCACCCCCGGTAGCGGGCCCCTACGAGCAGTACTTC.

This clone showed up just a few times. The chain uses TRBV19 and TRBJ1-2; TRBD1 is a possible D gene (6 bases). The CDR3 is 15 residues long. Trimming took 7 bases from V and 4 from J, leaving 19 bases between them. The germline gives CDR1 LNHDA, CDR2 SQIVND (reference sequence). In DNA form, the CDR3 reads TGTGCCAGTACCCGAGGGGGGGCTGAGACCTATGGCTACACCTTC. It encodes CASTRGGAETYGYTF.

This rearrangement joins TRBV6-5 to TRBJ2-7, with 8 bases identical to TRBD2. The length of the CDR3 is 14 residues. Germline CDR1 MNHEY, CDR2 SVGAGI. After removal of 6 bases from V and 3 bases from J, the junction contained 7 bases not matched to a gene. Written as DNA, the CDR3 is TGTGCCAGCAGGGGAACTAGCGGAGGCTACGAGCAGTACTTC. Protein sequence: CASRGTSGGYEQYF.

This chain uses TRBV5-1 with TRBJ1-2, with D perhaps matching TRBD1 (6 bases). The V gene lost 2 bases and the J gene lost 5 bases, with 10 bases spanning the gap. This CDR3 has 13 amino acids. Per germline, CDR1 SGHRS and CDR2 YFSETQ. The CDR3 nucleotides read TGCGCCAGCAGCTTTAGGACAGAGTATGGCTACACCTTC. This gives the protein CASSFRTEYGYTF.

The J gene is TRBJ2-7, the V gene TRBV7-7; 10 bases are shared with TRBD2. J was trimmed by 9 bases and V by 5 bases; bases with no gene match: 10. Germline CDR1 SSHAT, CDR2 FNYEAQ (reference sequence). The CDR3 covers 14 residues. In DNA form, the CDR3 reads TGTGCCAGCAGCCCTGGCCTAGCGGGAGACCCGCAGTACTTC. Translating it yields CASSPGLAGDPQYF.

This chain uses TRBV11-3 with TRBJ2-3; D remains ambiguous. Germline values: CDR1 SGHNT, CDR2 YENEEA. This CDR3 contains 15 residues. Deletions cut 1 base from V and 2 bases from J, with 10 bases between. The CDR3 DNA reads TGTGCCAGCAGCTTAGGGTCTCGGGCCACAGATACGCAGTATTTT. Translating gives CASSLGSRATDTQYF.

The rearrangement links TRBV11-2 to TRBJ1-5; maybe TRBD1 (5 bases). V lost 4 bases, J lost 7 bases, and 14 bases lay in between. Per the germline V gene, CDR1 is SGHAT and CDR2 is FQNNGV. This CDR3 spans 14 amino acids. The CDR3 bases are TGTGCCAGCAGCTCGGACCGCTCAGGGCAGCCCCAGCATTTT. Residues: CASSSDRSGQPQHF.

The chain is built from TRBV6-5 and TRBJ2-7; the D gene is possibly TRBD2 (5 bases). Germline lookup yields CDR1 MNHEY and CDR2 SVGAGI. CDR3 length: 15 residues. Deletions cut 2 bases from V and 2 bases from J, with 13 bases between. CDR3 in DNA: TGTGCCAGCAGTTACCAGGCAGCGGTAACCTACGAGCAGTACTTC. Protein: CASSYQAAVTYEQYF.

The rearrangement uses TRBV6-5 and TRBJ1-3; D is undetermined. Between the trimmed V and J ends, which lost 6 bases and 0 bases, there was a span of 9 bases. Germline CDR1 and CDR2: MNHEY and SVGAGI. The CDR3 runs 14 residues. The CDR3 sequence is CASRSDLSGNTIYF. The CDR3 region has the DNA TGTGCCAGCAGATCGGATCTCTCTGGAAACACCATATATTTT.

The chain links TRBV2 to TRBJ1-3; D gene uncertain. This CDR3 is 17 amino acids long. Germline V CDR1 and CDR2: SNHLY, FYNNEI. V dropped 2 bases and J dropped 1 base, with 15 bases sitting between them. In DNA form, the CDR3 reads TGTGCCAGCAGTGAATCAAGGAGGTTTATGTCTGGAAACACCATATATTTT. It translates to CASSESRRFMSGNTIYF.

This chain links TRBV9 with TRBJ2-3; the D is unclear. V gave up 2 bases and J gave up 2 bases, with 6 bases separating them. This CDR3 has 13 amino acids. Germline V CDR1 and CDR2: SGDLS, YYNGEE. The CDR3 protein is CASSVWDTDTQYF. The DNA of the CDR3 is TGTGCCAGCAGCGTCTGGGACACAGATACGCAGTATTTT.

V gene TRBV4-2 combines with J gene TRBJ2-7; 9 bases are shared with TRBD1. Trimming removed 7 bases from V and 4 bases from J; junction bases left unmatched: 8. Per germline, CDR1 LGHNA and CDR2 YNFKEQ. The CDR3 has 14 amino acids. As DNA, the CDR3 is TGTGCCAGCACACCGGGACAGGGTTCGTACGAGCAGTACTTC. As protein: CASTPGQGSYEQYF.

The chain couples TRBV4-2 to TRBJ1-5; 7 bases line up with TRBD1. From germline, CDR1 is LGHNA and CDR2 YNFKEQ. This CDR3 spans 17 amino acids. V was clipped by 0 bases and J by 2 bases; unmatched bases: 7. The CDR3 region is CASSQDGDREGNQPQHF. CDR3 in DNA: TGTGCCAGCAGCCAAGATGGCGACAGGGAGGGCAATCAGCCCCAGCATTTT.

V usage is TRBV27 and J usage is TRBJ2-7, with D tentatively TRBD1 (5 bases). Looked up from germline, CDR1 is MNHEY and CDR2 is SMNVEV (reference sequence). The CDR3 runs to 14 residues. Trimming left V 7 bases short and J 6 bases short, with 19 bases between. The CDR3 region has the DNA TGTGCCAGCACCCCCCCGGCAGGGAACGGCGAGCAGTACTTC. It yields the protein CASTPPAGNGEQYF.